This TCR beta chain was found in a study of cytomegalovirus exposure and HLA in healthy donors. For this clone: Its specificity is unknown.

The study, taken as a whole, reports: One later analysis, an examination of the roughly 110 validation repertoires, found that first-cohort TCR clusters tended to co-occur in them. Some TCR beta chains (roughly 150 of them) were listed as cytomegalovirus-associated. Rare sequences made up most TCRs, while some public TCRs were found in many donors.

Looked up from germline, CDR1 is LNHDA and CDR2 is SQIVND (reference sequence). This CDR3 comprises 18 residues. Germline trimming cut 1 base from V and 8 bases from J; bases unmatched to any gene: 14. Separate from the roughly 610-subject first cohort, the roughly 120-subject validation cohort was the one that the donors belonged to. Profiled with immunoSEQ multiplex PCR; TCRdb holds only in-frame clones, not every one. This table has about 170,000 clones, roughly 89% appearing once. The V gene is TRBV19, the J gene TRBJ2-5; 12 nucleotides line up with TRBD2. The specimen was PBMCs. This TCR was sampled from a man aged 18 to 35 in good health and CMV-seropositive. The CDR3 spells CASSIVSSGRAASSTQYF. For the CDR3, the DNA is TGTGCCAGTAGTATAGTTTCTAGCGGGAGGGCGGCCTCAAGTACCCAGTACTTC.